The present entry profiles one T cell receptor beta chain with its context. The data originate from a study of OX40 agonist ivuxolimab in advanced cancers. Study overall: Ivuxolimab, an agonist antibody against OX40 (CD134), was given to patients. Earlier treatment with anti-PD-1, anti-PD-L1 or anti-CTLA-4 was permitted, and under 50% had received some.

This table comes from immunoSEQ multiplex PCR, and its TCRdb copy is limited to in-frame clones, with some not included. The table lists around 50,000 clones, approximately 81% of them singletons. Autoimmune disease history or systemic immunosuppression disqualified patients. Sequenced here: CD4+ or CD8+ T cells sorted from blood, sampled in a trial of the OX40 agonist ivuxolimab. This sequence was found in an adult with an advanced solid tumor such as melanoma, head and neck, liver or kidney cancer.

The CDR3 region has the DNA TGTGCCACCAGCAGAGCCACAGGGACCCGGGAGCTGTTTTTT. Translation gives CATSRATGTRELFF. The gene calls are TRBV15 and TRBJ2-2; weak D call: TRBD1 (6 bases). This CDR3 contains 14 residues. The V gene lost 1 base and the J gene lost 9 bases, with 12 bases spanning the gap. Germline V gene sequence: CDR1 LNHNV, CDR2 YYDKDF (reference sequence).